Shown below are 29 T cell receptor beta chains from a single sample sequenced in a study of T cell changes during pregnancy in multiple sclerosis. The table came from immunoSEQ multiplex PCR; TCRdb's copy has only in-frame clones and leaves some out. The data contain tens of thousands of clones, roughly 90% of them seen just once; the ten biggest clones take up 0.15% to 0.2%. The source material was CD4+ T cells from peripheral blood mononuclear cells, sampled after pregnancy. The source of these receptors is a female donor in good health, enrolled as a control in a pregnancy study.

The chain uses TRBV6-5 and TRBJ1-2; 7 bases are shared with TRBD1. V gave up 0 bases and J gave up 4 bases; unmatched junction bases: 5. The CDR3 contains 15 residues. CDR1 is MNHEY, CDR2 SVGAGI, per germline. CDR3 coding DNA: TGTGCCAGCAGTTACTCCCCGGGACAGCCCTATGGCTACACCTTC. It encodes CASSYSPGQPYGYTF.

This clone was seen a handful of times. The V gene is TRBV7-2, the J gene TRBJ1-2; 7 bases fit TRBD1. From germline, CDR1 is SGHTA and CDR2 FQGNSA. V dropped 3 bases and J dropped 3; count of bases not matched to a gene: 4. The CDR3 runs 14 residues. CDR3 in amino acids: CASSLTGRDYGYTF. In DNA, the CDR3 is TGTGCCAGCAGCTTGACAGGGAGAGACTATGGCTACACCTTC.

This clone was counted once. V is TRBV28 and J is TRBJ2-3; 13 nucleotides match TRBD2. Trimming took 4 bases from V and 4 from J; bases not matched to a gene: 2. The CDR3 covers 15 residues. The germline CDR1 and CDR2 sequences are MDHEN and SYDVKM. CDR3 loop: CASSWTSGGSDTQYF. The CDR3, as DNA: TGTGCCAGCAGTTGGACTAGCGGGGGTTCAGATACGCAGTATTTT. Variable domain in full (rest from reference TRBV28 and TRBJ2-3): DVKVTQSSRYLVKRTGEKVFLECVQDMDHENMFWYRQDPGLGLRLIYFSYDVKMKEKGDIPEGYSVSREKKERFSLILESASTNQTSMYLCASSWTSGGSDTQYFGPGTRLTVL.

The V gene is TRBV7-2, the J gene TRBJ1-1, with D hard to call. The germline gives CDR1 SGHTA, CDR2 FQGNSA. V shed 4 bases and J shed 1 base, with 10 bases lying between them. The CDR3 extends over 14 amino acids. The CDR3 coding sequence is TGTGCCAGCAGCTCCTACGGTGGGAACACTGAAGCTTTCTTT. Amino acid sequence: CASSSYGGNTEAFF.

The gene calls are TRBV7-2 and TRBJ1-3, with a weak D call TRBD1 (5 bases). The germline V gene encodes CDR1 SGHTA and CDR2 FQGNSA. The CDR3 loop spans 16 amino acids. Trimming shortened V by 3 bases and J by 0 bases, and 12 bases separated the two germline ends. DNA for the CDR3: TGTGCCAGCAGCTTTTTAGGGGCCAGCTCTGGAAACACCATATATTTT. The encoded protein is CASSFLGASSGNTIYF.

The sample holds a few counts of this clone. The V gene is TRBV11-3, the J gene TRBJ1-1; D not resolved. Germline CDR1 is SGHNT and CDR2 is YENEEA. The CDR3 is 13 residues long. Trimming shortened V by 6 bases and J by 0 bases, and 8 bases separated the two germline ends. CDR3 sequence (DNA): TGTGCCAGCAGTCTCTTTGTGAACACTGAAGCTTTCTTT. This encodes CASSLFVNTEAFF.

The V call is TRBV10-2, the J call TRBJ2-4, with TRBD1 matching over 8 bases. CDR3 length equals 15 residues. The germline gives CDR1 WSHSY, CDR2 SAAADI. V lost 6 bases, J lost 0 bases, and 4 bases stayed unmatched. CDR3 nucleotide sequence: TGCGCCAGCAGGGACAGGGACGTAGCCAAAAACATTCAGTACTTC. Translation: CASRDRDVAKNIQYF.

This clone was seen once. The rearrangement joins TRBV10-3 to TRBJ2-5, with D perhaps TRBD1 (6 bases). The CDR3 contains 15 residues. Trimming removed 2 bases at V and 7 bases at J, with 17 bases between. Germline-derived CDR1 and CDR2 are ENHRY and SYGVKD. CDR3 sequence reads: CAISEATGREGTQYF. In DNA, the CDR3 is TGTGCCATCAGTGAGGCGACAGGTCGGGAAGGGACCCAGTACTTC.

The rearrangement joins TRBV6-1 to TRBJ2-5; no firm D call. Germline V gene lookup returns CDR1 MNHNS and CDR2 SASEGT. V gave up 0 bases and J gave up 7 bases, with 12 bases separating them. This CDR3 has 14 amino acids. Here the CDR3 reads CASSEAAPLGTQYF. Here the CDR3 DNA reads TGTGCCAGCAGTGAAGCAGCGCCCCTTGGGACCCAGTACTTC.

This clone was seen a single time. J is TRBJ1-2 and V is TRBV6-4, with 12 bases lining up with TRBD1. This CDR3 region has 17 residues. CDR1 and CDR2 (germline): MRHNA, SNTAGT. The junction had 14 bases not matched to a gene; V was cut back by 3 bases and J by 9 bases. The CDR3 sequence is CASSEGTGGAGAMSYTF. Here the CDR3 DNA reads TGTGCCAGCAGTGAAGGGACAGGGGGCGCGGGTGCAATGAGCTACACCTTC.

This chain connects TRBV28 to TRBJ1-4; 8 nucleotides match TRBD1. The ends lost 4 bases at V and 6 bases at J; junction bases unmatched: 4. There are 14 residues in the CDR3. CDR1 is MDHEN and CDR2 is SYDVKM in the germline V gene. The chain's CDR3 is CASSSGQADEKLFF. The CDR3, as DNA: TGTGCCAGCAGTTCGGGACAGGCAGATGAAAAACTGTTTTTT.

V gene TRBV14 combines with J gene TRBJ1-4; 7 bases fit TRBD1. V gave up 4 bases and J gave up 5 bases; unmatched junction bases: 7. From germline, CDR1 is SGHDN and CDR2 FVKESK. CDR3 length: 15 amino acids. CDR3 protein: CASSPRQGLNEKLFF. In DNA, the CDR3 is TGTGCCAGCAGCCCTCGACAGGGTCTAAATGAAAAACTGTTTTTT.

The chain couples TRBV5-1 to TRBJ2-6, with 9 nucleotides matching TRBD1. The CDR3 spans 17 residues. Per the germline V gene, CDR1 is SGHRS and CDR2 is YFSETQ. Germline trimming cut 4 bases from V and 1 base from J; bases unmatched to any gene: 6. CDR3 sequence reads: CASSTGQGSSGANVLTF. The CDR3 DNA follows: TGCGCCAGCAGCACGGGACAGGGTAGTTCTGGGGCCAACGTCCTGACTTTC. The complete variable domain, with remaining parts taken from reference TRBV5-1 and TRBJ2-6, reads KAGVTQTPRYLIKTRGQQVTLSCSPISGHRSVSWYQQTPGQGLQFLFEYFSETQRNKGNFPGRFSGRQFSNSRSEMNVSTLELGDSALYLCASSTGQGSSGANVLTFGAGSRLTVL.

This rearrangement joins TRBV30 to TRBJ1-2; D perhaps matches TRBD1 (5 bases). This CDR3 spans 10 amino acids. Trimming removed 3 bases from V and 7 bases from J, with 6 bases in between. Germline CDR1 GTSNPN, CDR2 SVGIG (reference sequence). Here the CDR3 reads CAWRGPGYTF. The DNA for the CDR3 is TGTGCCTGGAGGGGGCCTGGCTACACCTTC.

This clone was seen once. CDR3 sequence reads: CASSLAGQNNEKLFF. CDR3 coding DNA: TGCGCCAGCAGCTTGGCGGGACAGAATAATGAAAAACTGTTTTTT. The rearrangement links TRBV5-1 to TRBJ1-4; 7 bases are a match to TRBD1. Germline values: CDR1 SGHRS, CDR2 YFSETQ. V gave up 0 bases and J gave up 4 bases; unmatched junction bases: 3. CDR3 length: 15 amino acids.

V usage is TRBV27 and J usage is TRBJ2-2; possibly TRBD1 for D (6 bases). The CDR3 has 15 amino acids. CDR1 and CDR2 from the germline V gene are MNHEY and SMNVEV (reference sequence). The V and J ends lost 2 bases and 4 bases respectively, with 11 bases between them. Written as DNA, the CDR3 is TGTGCCAGCAGTTTACTGGGGGCGAGCACCGGGGAGCTGTTTTTT. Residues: CASSLLGASTGELFF.

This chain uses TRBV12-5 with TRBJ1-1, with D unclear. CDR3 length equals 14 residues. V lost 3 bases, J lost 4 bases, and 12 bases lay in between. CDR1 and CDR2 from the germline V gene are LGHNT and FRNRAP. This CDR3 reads CASGFSQSSTEAFF. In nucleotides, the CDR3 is TGTGCTAGTGGTTTTTCACAGAGTAGCACTGAAGCTTTCTTT.

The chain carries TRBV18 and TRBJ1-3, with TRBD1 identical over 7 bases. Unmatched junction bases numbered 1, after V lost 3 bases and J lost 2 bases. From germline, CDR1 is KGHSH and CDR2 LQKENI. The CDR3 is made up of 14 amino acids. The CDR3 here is CASSPGTAGNTIYF. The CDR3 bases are TGTGCCAGCTCACCCGGGACAGCTGGAAACACCATATATTTT.

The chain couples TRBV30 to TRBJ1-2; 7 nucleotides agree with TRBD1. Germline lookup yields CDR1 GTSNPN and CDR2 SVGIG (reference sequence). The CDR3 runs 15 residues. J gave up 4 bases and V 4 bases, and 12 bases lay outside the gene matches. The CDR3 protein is CAWNYQTGQRYGYTF. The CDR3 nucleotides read TGTGCCTGGAATTACCAGACGGGACAGCGCTATGGCTACACCTTC.

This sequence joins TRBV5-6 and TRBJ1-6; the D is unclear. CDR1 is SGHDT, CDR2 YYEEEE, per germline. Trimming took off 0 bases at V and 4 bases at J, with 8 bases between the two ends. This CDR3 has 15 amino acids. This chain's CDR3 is CASSLGSVYNSPLHF. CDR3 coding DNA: TGTGCCAGCAGCTTGGGTTCAGTTTATAATTCACCCCTCCACTTT.

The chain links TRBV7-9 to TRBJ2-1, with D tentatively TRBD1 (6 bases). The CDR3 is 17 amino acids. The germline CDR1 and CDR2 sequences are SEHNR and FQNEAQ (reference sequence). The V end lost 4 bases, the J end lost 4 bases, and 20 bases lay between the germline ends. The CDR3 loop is CASSYVTGSQGYNEQFF. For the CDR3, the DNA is TGTGCCAGCAGCTACGTCACAGGGAGCCAGGGTTACAATGAGCAGTTCTTC.

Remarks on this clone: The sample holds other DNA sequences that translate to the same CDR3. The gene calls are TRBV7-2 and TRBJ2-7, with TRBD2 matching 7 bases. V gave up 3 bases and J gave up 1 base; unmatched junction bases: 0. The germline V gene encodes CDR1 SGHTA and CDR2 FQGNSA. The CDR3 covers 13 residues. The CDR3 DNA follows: TGTGCCAGCAGCTTCGGGGGGTCCTACGAGCAGTACTTC. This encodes CASSFGGSYEQYF. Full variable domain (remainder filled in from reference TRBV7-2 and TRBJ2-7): GAGVSQSPSNKVTEKGKDVELRCDPISGHTALYWYRQSLGQGLEFLIYFQGNSAPDKSGLPSDRFSAERTGGSVSTLTIQRTQQEDSAVYLCASSFGGSYEQYFGPGTRLTVT.

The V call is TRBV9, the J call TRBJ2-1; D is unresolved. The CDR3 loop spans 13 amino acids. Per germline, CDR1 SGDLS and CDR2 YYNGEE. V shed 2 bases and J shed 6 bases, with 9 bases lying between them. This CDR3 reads CASSVGVVNEQFF. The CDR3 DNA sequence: TGTGCCAGCAGCGTCGGTGTAGTCAATGAGCAGTTCTTC. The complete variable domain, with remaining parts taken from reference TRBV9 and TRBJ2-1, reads DSGVTQTPKHLITATGQRVTLRCSPRSGDLSVYWYQQSLDQGLQFLIQYYNGEERAKGNILERFSAQQFPDLHSELNLSSLELGDSALYFCASSVGVVNEQFFGPGTRLTVL.

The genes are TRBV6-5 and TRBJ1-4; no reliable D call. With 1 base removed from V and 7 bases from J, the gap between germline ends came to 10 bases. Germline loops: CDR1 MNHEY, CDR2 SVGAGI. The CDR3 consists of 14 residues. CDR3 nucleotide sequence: TGTGCCAGCAGTTACTGGAGGGAGGGTGAAAAACTGTTTTTT. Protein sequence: CASSYWREGEKLFF.

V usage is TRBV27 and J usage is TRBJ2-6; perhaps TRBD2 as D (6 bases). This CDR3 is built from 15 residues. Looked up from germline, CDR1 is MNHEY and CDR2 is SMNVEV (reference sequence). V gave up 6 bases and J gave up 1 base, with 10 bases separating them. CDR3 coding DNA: TGTGCCAGCAGCGGAGGGCGGTCTGGGGCCAACGTCCTGACTTTC. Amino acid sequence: CASSGGRSGANVLTF.

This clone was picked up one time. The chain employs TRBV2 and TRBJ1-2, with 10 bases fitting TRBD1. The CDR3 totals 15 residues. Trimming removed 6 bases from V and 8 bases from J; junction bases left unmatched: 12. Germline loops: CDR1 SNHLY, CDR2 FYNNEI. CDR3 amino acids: CASRYRDRGFRGYTF. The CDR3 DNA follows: TGTGCCAGCAGATACCGGGACAGGGGTTTTCGGGGCTACACCTTC.

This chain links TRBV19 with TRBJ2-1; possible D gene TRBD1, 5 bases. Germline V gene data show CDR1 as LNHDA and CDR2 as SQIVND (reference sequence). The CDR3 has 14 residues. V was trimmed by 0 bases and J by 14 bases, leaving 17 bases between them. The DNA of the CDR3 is TGTGCCAGTAGTATAGATCATGGGCCAGGGTTGAAGTTCTTC. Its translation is CASSIDHGPGLKFF.

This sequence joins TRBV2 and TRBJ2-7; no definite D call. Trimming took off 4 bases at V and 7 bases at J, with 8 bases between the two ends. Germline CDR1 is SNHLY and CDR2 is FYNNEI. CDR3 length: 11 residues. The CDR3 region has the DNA TGTGCCAGCAGTGTCGGGTATGAGCAGTACTTC. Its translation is CASSVGYEQYF.

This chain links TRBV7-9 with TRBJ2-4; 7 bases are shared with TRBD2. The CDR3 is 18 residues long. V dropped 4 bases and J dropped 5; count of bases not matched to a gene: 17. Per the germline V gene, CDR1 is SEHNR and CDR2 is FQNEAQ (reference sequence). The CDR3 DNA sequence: TGTGCCAGCAGCTCCGCGACTTTGCGGGGGAAGAACCAAAACATTCAGTACTTC. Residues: CASSSATLRGKNQNIQYF.